This T cell receptor beta chain appears in the sequencing data of a study of regulatory T cells in long-lasting Graves disease. This sample's time point: newly diagnosed GD, antithyroid drugs for less than 3 months. The TCR library used RNA extracted from PBMCs. Trimming took off 5 bases at V and 3 bases at J, with 13 bases between the two ends. Germline CDR1 reads SNHLY; CDR2 reads FYNNEI. The CDR3 extends over 15 amino acids. This clonotype was recorded at least ten times. In building TCR beta libraries, iRepertoire HTBI primers were used together with Arm-PCR of CDR3 regions. TCRdb reprocessed the multiplex PCR reads with MiXCR, giving one entry per CDR3 protein. The table lists a few hundred thousand distinct CDR3 sequences, around 11% of them singletons. These data were also reused for a study on T cells in Graves' hyperthyroidism and ophthalmopathy.

This sequence joins TRBV2 and TRBJ2-2; D not certain. Source: peripheral blood mononuclear cells (PBMCs), taken at new diagnosis, from a patient treated with antithyroid drugs. The sequence derives from a woman aged 18-29 years with Graves disease. CDR3 amino acids: CASSRTQPDTGELFF. The CDR3 DNA reads TGTGCCAGCAGTAGGACGCAACCGGACACCGGGGAGCTGTTTTTT.